The clone carrying this T cell receptor beta chain was counted only a few times. What it binds is unknown. CDR3 size: 14 residues. The V gene's germline CDR1 is MNHNS and CDR2 SASEGT. Trimming pared 5 bases from V and 5 bases from J, leaving 15 bases between. The sample is drawn from a study of T cells in Graves' hyperthyroidism and ophthalmopathy. RNA transcripts were the template for amplifying TCR beta CDR3 regions. Initially, a first-round RT-PCR of the TCR CDR3 employed the HTBI primer set. One entry per CDR3 protein results from TCRdb running MiXCR on the multiplex PCR reads. The sample consists of under 800,000 distinct CDR3 sequences, approximately 15% of them appearing once. Patients between 18 and 65 years old had hyperthyroidism, newly diagnosed and lasting under 2 months. Uncontrolled infection, other autoimmune disease, pregnancy or lactation excluded patients. Study-wide findings and caveats: Blood samples included most of the expanded thyroid clonotypes exceeding 0.001.

Specimen: blood. The receptor's source is a young woman with Graves' hyperthyroidism. V usage is TRBV6-1 and J usage is TRBJ1-1; perhaps TRBD1 as D (5 bases). CDR3 residues: CASSMGGLGTEAFF. The CDR3 nucleotides are TGTGCCAGCAGTATGGGGGGGTTAGGGACTGAAGCTTTCTTT.